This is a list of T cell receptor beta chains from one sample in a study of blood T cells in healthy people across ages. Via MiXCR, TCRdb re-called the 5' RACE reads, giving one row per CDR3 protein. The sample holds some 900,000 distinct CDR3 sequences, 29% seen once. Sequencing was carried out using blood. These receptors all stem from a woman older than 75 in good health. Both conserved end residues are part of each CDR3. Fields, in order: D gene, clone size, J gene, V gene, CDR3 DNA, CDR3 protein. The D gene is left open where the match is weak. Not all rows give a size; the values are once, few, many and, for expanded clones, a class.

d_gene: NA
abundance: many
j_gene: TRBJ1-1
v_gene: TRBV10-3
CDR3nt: TGTGCCATTGTTTCAAGTTCGAACACTGAAGCTTTCTTT
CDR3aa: CAIVSSSNTEAFF

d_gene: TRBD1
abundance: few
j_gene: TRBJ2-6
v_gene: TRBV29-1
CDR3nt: TGCGGCGTGACTGACAGGGGATGGGCCAACGTCCTGACTTTC
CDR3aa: CGVTDRGWANVLTF

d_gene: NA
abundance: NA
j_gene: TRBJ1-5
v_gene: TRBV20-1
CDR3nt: TGCAGTGCCGTACCCGGGCCCAGCAATCAGCCCCAGCATTTT
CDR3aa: CSAVPGPSNQPQHF

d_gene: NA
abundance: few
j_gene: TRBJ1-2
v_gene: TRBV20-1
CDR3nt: TGCAGTGCTAGAGATTGGGAGGGAGAGACTGGTGGCTACACCTTC
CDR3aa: CSARDWEGETGGYTF

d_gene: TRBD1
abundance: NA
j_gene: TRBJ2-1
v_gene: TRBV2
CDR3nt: TGTGCCAGCAGTAGACAGGGGACCAACAATGAGCAGTTCTTC
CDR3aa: CASSRQGTNNEQFF

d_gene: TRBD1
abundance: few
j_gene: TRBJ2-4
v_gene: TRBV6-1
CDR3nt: TGTGCCAGCAGTGCCCGACAGGGGTCAACCAAAAACATTCAGTACTTC
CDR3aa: CASSARQGSTKNIQYF

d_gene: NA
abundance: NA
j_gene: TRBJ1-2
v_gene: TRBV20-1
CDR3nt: TGCAGTGCTAATGGAGACAGGTTGTCTAACTATGGCTACACCTTC
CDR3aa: CSANGDRLSNYGYTF

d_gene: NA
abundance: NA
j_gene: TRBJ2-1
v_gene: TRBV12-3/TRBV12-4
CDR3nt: TGTGCCAGCAGTCTCCCCCCGGACTCGGGTGGGGGCAATGAGCAGTTCTTC
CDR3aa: CASSLPPDSGGGNEQFF

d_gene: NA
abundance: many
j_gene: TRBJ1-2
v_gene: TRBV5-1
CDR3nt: TGCGCCAGCAGCGCAGGCCTACAGGATCGCTACACCTTC
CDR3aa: CASSAGLQDRYTF

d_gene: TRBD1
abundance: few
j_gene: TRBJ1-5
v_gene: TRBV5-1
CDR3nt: TGCGCCAGCAGCCCTGGTCGGGACAGGGGGAATAGCAATCAGCCCCAGCATTTT
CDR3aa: CASSPGRDRGNSNQPQHF

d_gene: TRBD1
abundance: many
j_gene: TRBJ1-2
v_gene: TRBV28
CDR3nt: TGTGCCAGCAGTTTCGACAGGGGGAAATATGGCTACACCTTC
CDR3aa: CASSFDRGKYGYTF

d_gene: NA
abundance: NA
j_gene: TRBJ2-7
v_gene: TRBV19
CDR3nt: TGTGCCAGTAGTGCTCGGGGCGGGGACGAGCAGTACTTC
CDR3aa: CASSARGGDEQYF

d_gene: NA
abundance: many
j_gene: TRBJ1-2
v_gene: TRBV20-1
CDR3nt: TGCAGTGCTGACCCCTCCAGGTCCCATGGCTACACCTTC
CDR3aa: CSADPSRSHGYTF

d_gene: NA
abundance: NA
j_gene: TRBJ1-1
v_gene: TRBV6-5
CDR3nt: TGTGCCAGCAGTTACTCGAATCCCCGACAGGTGGCAACTCCCTTGAACACTGAAGCTTTCTTT
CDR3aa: CASSYSNPRQVATPLNTEAFF

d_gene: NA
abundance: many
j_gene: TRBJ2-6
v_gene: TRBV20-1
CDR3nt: TGCAGTGCTAGAGCTACAGGGTTGCGAGGGGCCAACGTCCTGACTTTC
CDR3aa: CSARATGLRGANVLTF

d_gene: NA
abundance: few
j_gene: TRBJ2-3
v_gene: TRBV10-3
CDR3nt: TGTGCCATCAGTGTTTCCGGCTTGAGCACAGATACGCAGTATTTT
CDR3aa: CAISVSGLSTDTQYF

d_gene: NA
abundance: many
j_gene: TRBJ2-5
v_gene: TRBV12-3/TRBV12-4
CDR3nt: TGTGCCAGCTTGCCAGGCGCGGGAGAGACCCAGTACTTC
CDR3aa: CASLPGAGETQYF

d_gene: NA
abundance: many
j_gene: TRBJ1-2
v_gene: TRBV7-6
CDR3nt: TGTGCCAGCAGCTTAGATGTCCCATATGGCTACACCTTC
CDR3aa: CASSLDVPYGYTF

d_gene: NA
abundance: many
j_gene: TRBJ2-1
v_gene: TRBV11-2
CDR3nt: TGTGCCAGCAGCCCAAGACTAGACGAGCAGTTCTTC
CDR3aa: CASSPRLDEQFF

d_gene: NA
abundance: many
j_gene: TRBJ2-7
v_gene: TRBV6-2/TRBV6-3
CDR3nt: TGTGCCAGCAGTTACTCGATGGTCGAGCAGTACTTC
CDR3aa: CASSYSMVEQYF

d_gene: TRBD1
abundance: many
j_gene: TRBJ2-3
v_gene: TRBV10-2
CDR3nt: TGCGCCAGCAGTGTCGCGACAGGGACGACAGATACGCAGTATTTT
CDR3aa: CASSVATGTTDTQYF

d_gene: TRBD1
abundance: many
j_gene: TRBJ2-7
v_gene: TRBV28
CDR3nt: TGTGCCAGCAGTACCCGGCCCCAGGGGGCGTTCTACGAGCAGTACTTC
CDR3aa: CASSTRPQGAFYEQYF

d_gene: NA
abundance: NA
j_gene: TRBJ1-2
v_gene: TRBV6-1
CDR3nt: TGTGCCAGCGTCAGGAGGGGCCTGGACTATGGCTACACCTTC
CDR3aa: CASVRRGLDYGYTF

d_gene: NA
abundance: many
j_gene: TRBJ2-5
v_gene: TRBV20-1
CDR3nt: TGCAGTGCTAGTACGAGGAGACTACTCCAAGAGACCCAGTACTTC
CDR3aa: CSASTRRLLQETQYF

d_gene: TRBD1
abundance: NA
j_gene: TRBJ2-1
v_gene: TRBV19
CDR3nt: TGTGCCAGTACTACTAACAGGGGCCTGTACAATGAGCAGTTCTTC
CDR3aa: CASTTNRGLYNEQFF

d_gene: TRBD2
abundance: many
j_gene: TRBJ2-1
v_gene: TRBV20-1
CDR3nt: TGCAGTGCTAAGGGGACTAGGCACAATGAGCAGTTCTTC
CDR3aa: CSAKGTRHNEQFF

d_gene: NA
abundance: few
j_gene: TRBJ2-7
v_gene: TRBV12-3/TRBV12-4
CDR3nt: TGTGCCAGCAGTCAATCCCCCTACGAGCAGTACTTC
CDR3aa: CASSQSPYEQYF

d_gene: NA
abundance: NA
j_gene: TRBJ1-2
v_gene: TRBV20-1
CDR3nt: TGCAGTGCGGGGCCCGCGGGGGGCTACACCTTC
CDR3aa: CSAGPAGGYTF

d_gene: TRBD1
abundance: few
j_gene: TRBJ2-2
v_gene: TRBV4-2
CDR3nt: TGTGCCAGCAGCCAAGACGTACAGGGGCCCGGGGAGCTGTTTTTT
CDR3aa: CASSQDVQGPGELFF

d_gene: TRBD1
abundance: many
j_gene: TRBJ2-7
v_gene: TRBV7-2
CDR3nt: TGTGCCAGCAGCTTGACAGGGTTTCAGTACTTC
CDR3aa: CASSLTGFQYF

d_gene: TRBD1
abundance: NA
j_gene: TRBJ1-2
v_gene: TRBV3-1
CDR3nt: TGTGCCAGCAGCCAAGGGGGCGGGACAGTCTATGGCTACACCTTC
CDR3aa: CASSQGGGTVYGYTF

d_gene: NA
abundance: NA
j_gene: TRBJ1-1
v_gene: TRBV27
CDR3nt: TGTGCCAGCAGTTTCCTAGCGGGGTTGAACACTGAAGCTTTCTTT
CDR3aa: CASSFLAGLNTEAFF

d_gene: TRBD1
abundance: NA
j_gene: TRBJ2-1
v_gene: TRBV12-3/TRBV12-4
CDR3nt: TGTGCCAGCAGTCTTACAGGGGGCTCCTACGATGGGCAGTTCTTC
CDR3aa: CASSLTGGSYDGQFF

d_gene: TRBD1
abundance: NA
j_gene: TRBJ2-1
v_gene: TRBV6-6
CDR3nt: TGTGCCAGCAGTGACAGGGGTAGAGCTTACAATGAGCAGTTCTTC
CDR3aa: CASSDRGRAYNEQFF

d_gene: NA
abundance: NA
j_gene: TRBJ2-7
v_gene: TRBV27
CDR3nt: TGTGCCAGCAGTTATATAACGGGGACTTCCTACAATGAGCAGTACTTC
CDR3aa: CASSYITGTSYNEQYF

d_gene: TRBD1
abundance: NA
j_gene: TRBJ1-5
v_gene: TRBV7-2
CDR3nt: TGTGCCAGCAGCCAGACAGGGGGCATGGTTCAGCCCCAGCATTTT
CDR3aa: CASSQTGGMVQPQHF

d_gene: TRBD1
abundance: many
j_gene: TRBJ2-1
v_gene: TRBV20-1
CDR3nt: TGCAGTGCTCTCGGACAGGGGGCGAATGAGCAGTTCTTC
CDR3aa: CSALGQGANEQFF

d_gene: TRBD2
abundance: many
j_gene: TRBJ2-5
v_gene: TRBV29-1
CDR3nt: TGCAGCGTTTCCCAGGAGACTAGCGGCGGGACCCAGTACTTC
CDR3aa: CSVSQETSGGTQYF

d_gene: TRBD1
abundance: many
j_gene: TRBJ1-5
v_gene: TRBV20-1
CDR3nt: TGCAGTGCTATTAGACGGGGGACAGGGTCTAATCAGCCCCAGCATTTT
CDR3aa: CSAIRRGTGSNQPQHF

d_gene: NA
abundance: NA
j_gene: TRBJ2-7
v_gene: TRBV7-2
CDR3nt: TGTGCCAGCAGCCGATCGAGGACAATCAGCTCCTACGAGCAGTACTTC
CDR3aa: CASSRSRTISSYEQYF

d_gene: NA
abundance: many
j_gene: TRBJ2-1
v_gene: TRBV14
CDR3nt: TGTGCCAGCAGCCAAGAGTTGGACAATGAGCAGTTCTTC
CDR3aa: CASSQELDNEQFF

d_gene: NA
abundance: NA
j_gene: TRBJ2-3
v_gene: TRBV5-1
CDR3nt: TGCGCCAGCCGGGCGGGCCAGGATACGCAGTATTTT
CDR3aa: CASRAGQDTQYF

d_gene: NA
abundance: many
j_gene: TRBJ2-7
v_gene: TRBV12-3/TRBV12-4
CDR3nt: TGTGCCAGCAGTTTAAGGAGCTCCTACGAGCAGTACTTC
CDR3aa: CASSLRSSYEQYF

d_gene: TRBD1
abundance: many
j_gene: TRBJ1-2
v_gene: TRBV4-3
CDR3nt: TGCGCCAGCAGCCAAGATTATTCCGGGACAGACTATGGCTACACCTTC
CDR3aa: CASSQDYSGTDYGYTF